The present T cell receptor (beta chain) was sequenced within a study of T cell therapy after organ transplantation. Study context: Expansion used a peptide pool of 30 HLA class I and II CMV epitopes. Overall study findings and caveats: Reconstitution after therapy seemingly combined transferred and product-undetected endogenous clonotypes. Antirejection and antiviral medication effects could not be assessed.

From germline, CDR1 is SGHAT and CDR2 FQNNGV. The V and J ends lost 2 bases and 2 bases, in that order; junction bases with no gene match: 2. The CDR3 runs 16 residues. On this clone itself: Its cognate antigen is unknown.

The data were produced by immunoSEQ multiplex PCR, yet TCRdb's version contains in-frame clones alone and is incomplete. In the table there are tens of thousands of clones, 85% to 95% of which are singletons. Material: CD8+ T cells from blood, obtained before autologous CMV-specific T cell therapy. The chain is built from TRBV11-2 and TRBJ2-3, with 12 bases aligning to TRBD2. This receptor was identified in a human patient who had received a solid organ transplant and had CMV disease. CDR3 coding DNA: TGTGCCAGCAGCTTAACTAGCGGGGGGTTCACAGATACGCAGTATTTT. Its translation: CASSLTSGGFTDTQYF.